This TCR beta chain originates from a study of graft-versus-host responses after intestinal transplantation. Across the study: Recipients had transplants, and these were multivisceral, liver-intestinal, or isolated intestinal. Tacrolimus plus steroids were given to all recipients for 2 to 4 years, preceded by anti-thymocyte globulin induction. Findings of the study overall: Individuals who had graft-donor T cell macrochimerism had allografts that showed high graft-versus-host to host-versus-graft clonal ratios.

On this clone: Its target is not known.

The germline V and J ends were trimmed by 3 bases and 3 bases, with 6 bases remaining between them. The CDR3 extends over 13 amino acids. The germline CDR1 and CDR2 sequences are SGHAT and FQNNGV. TCRdb's copy holds only in-frame clones and misses some; the assay was immunoSEQ multiplex PCR. The sample holds some 12,000 clones; over 90% are singletons and the top ten take more than 20%. The TCR was taken from a human patient who received an intestinal transplant, so some T cells may come from the graft donor. The chain has TRBV11-2 and TRBJ1-3; TRBD1 might be the D (5 bases). The material was PBMCs, obtained approximately 110 days after intestinal transplant. CDR3 region: CASSLTDGNTIYF. CDR3 DNA sequence: TGTGCCAGCAGCTTGACAGATGGAAACACCATATATTTT.